This TCR beta chain was sequenced during a study of HIV-infected patients and healthy controls. Study summary: No general T-cell lymphocytopenia was present, and per-chain CDR3 totals resembled those of controls. Overall study findings and caveats: Compared with untreated HIV+ repertoires, healthy controls showed roughly threefold more distinct CDR3s and higher Shannon diversity. Compared with controls, mean Gini indices were significantly raised in HIV-infected repertoires, possibly indicating oligoclonality.

About 480 ng RNA was reverse transcribed with alpha and beta constant-region primers. Separate chain-specific third strand synthesis with multiplexing indices produced the alpha and beta libraries. MiXCR was run by TCRdb on the 5' RACE reads, yielding one entry per CDR3 protein. The profile shows more than 7,500 distinct CDR3 sequences, 8% to 9.5% of them singletons. Roughly three months, about 14 weeks, into antiretroviral therapy, follow-up blood was collected. Whole blood was used without fractionation, so all unsorted peripheral T cells were included. The table lists this clonotype with a few counts. Antigen: not known. V was clipped by 0 bases and J by 2 bases, with 18 bases between them. Germline V gene data show CDR1 as LGHNA and CDR2 as YNFKEQ. This CDR3 is 18 amino acids long.

The sequence derives from an adult with HIV infection. This rearrangement joins TRBV4-2 to TRBJ2-3; D ambiguous. Sample: blood, taken during antiretroviral therapy. The CDR3 loop reads CASSQDRVSEIVTDTQYF. The CDR3 DNA reads TGTGCCAGCAGCCAAGATCGTGTGAGCGAAATCGTCACAGATACGCAGTATTTT.